Following are 28 T cell receptor beta chains from one sample sequenced in a study of T cell responses to AZD1222 COVID-19 vaccine. Profiling relied on immunoSEQ multiplex PCR, and the TCRdb table lists in-frame clones only, not all of them. The top ten clones hold 7.1% of a sample with 90,000 to 150,000 clones, roughly 89% of them seen once. The starting material was peripheral blood, obtained 28 days after the second AZD1222 dose. The receptor source for this set is an adult who received the AZD1222 COVID-19 vaccine.

This chain joins TRBV5-4 and TRBJ2-7; 12 bases match TRBD2. The CDR3 extends over 16 amino acids. In germline, CDR1 is SGHNT, CDR2 YYREEE (reference sequence). J lost 1 base, V lost 5 bases, and 7 bases had no gene match. CDR3: CASSYLAGGGSYEQYF. The DNA for the CDR3 is TGTGCCAGCAGTTATCTAGCGGGAGGGGGGTCCTACGAGCAGTACTTC.

The V and J genes are TRBV6-2 or TRBV6-3 and TRBJ1-2; D gene unclear. From germline, CDR1 is MNHEY and CDR2 SVGEGT. Trimming cost V 6 bases and J 0 bases, with 11 bases left between them. The CDR3 has 14 residues. CDR3 region: CASSSGLANYGYTF. The DNA of the CDR3 is TGTGCCAGCAGCTCGGGTTTAGCTAACTATGGCTACACCTTC.

The gene calls are TRBV5-4 and TRBJ1-2; possibly TRBD1 for D (5 bases). Germline assignment: CDR1 SGHNT and CDR2 YYREEE (reference sequence). V gave up 0 bases and J gave up 4 bases, with 10 bases separating them. The CDR3 runs to 14 residues. CDR3 coding DNA: TGTGCCAGCAGCTTGGATGGACAACCCTATGGCTACACCTTC. This translates into CASSLDGQPYGYTF.

V is TRBV11-2 and J is TRBJ1-2; D ambiguous. With 3 bases removed from V and 7 bases from J, the gap between germline ends came to 15 bases. The CDR3 is 14 amino acids. CDR1 and CDR2 (germline): SGHAT, FQNNGV. The CDR3 nucleotides are TGTGCCAGCAGCTTTTCTACCACACCGGTTGGCTACACCTTC. Residues: CASSFSTTPVGYTF.

The chain employs TRBV2 and TRBJ1-1, with 8 nucleotides matching TRBD1. This CDR3 spans 13 amino acids. Germline lookup yields CDR1 SNHLY and CDR2 FYNNEI. Trimming removed 4 bases from V and 11 bases from J; junction bases left unmatched: 9. The CDR3, as DNA: TGTGCCAGCAGTGTAAGACAGGGGATAGAGGCTTTCTTT. Residues: CASSVRQGIEAFF.

The chain joins TRBV7-2 to TRBJ2-7; 10 bases align to TRBD2. Germline CDR1 reads SGHTA; CDR2 reads FQGNSA. The length of the CDR3 is 15 residues. Germline trimming cut 3 bases from V and 5 bases from J; bases unmatched to any gene: 7. The DNA of the CDR3 is TGTGCCAGCAGCTTGAGCGGGGGGGCCTTCAACGAGCAGTACTTC. Amino acids: CASSLSGGAFNEQYF.

The rearrangement links TRBV19 to TRBJ2-7; 7 bases are shared with TRBD2. This CDR3 has 14 residues. Germline V lookup: CDR1 LNHDA, CDR2 SQIVND (reference sequence). The V segment lost 6 bases and the J segment 3 bases; nucleotides outside the gene matches: 8. CDR3 in DNA: TGTGCCAGTAGAGGGGCTAGCGGAGGCTACGAGCAGTACTTC. Residues: CASRGASGGYEQYF.

J is TRBJ2-2 and V is TRBV11-2; D is ambiguous. The CDR3 contains 12 residues. Germline V gene data show CDR1 as SGHAT and CDR2 as FQNNGV. Trimming took off 5 bases at V and 9 bases at J, with 10 bases between the two ends. The CDR3 DNA reads as TGTGCCAGCAGCCACCGGCGCAGGGAGCTGTTTTTT. As protein: CASSHRRRELFF. Complete variable domain (other parts from reference TRBV11-2 and TRBJ2-2): EAGVAQSPRYKIIEKRQSVAFWCNPISGHATLYWYQQILGQGPKLLIQFQNNGVVDDSQLPKDRFSAERLKGVDSTLKIQPAKLEDSAVYLCASSHRRRELFFGEGSRLTVL.

The V and J genes are TRBV6-5 and TRBJ1-2; no reliable D call. The V end was cut by 10 bases, the J end by 4 bases, with 10 bases between. CDR3 length: 11 residues. The germline gives CDR1 MNHEY, CDR2 SVGAGI. The CDR3 spells CATADPYGYTF. The CDR3 nucleotides read TGTGCCACCGCGGACCCCTATGGCTACACCTTC.

The chain couples TRBV28 to TRBJ2-5; D call uncertain. The CDR3 length is 17 residues. V lost 7 bases and J 2 bases, leaving 23 bases between the germline ends. Germline V gene sequence: CDR1 MDHEN, CDR2 SYDVKM. CDR3 sequence (DNA): TGTGCCAGCAATTTGGGCAACGGAAGAATCCGTCAAGAGACCCAGTACTTC. Translated, it gives CASNLGNGRIRQETQYF.

This chain uses TRBV7-9 with TRBJ2-7; 7 positions agree with TRBD1. CDR1 SEHNR and CDR2 FQNEAQ come from the germline V gene (reference sequence). The CDR3 loop spans 13 amino acids. V gave up 6 bases and J gave up 2 bases; unmatched junction bases: 4. CDR3 sequence (DNA): TGTGCCAGCAGTCGACAGGGTCCCTACGAGCAGTACTTC. The encoded protein is CASSRQGPYEQYF.

The chain combines TRBV11-2 with TRBJ2-1; D call uncertain. The CDR3 is made up of 11 amino acids. CDR1 is SGHAT, CDR2 FQNNGV, per germline. V was pared by 1 base and J by 6 bases, with 1 base between. In DNA form, the CDR3 reads TGTGCCAGCAGCTTAGTCAATGAGCAGTTCTTC. It yields the protein CASSLVNEQFF.

The rearrangement uses TRBV7-9 and TRBJ2-7, with 8 bases fitting TRBD2. Germline V gene data show CDR1 as SEHNR and CDR2 as FQNEAQ (reference sequence). The CDR3 covers 15 residues. J lost 1 base, V lost 5 bases, and 7 bases had no gene match. The CDR3 loop is CASSREGTSSYEQYF. The CDR3 DNA follows: TGTGCCAGCAGCCGTGAAGGGACTAGTTCCTACGAGCAGTACTTC.

This clone was seen a few times. Other DNA sequences in this specimen translate into the identical CDR3. V gene TRBV12-3 or TRBV12-4 combines with J gene TRBJ1-1; 8 nucleotides line up with TRBD1. The ends lost 5 bases at V and 12 bases at J; junction bases unmatched: 11. The CDR3 has 13 residues. CDR3 loop: CASSPTRQGMPFF. The CDR3 DNA is TGTGCCAGCAGTCCCACACGACAGGGGATGCCTTTCTTT.

The CDR3 is CASTSGWGSYEQYF. CDR3 DNA sequence: TGTGCCAGTACCTCGGGCTGGGGCTCCTACGAGCAGTACTTC. This sequence joins TRBV19 and TRBJ2-7; unclear D gene. CDR1 is LNHDA and CDR2 is SQIVND in the germline V gene (reference sequence). The CDR3 contains 14 residues. The V end lost 7 bases, the J end lost 0 bases, and 13 bases lay between the germline ends. Together with reference TRBV19 and TRBJ2-7, the CDR3 gives the full variable domain: DGGITQSPKYLFRKEGQNVTLSCEQNLNHDAMYWYRQDPGQGLRLIYYSQIVNDFQKGDIAEGYSVSREKKESFPLTVTSAQKNPTAFYLCASTSGWGSYEQYFGPGTRLTVT.

V usage is TRBV29-1 and J usage is TRBJ2-1; 10 bases are shared with TRBD1. The V segment lost 6 bases and the J segment 9 bases; nucleotides outside the gene matches: 8. The length of the CDR3 is 13 residues. Germline CDR1 reads SQVTM; CDR2 reads ANQGSEA. The CDR3 coding sequence is TGCAGCGTAGGGACAGGGGAGGACGCTGAGCAGTTCTTC. Translating gives CSVGTGEDAEQFF.

The rearrangement links TRBV12-3 or TRBV12-4 to TRBJ2-5, with D unresolved. The CDR3 spans 13 residues. V was clipped by 0 bases and J by 4 bases, with 6 bases between them. The CDR3: CASSLARTETQYF. DNA of the CDR3: TGTGCCAGCAGTTTAGCGCGGACAGAGACCCAGTACTTC.

The chain recombines TRBV19 with TRBJ1-3; TRBD1 is a possible D gene (5 bases). Germline-derived CDR1 and CDR2 are LNHDA and SQIVND (reference sequence). Trimming removed 3 bases at V and 2 bases at J, with 14 bases between. This CDR3 spans 16 amino acids. The chain's CDR3 is CASSIGHLRPGNTIYF. DNA of the CDR3: TGTGCCAGTAGTATTGGACATCTCAGGCCTGGAAACACCATATATTTT.

This clone has a handful of counts. The V call is TRBV19, the J call TRBJ1-2; weak D call: TRBD1 (5 bases). Germline values: CDR1 LNHDA, CDR2 SQIVND (reference sequence). The CDR3 is made up of 14 amino acids. The V and J ends lost 5 bases and 2 bases respectively, with 12 bases between them. CDR3 DNA sequence: TGTGCCAGTAGTGCCCCGGGACTGAACTATGGCTACACCTTC. It translates to CASSAPGLNYGYTF.

This rearrangement joins TRBV18 to TRBJ1-1; tentative D call: TRBD1 (6 bases). The germline V gene encodes CDR1 KGHSH and CDR2 LQKENI. V lost 5 bases and J lost 0, with 10 bases in between. CDR3 length equals 14 residues. The CDR3 loop reads CASSSGHMNTEAFF. In DNA, the CDR3 is TGTGCCAGCTCATCGGGACACATGAACACTGAAGCTTTCTTT. The full variable domain, completed using reference TRBV18 and TRBJ1-1, is NAGVMQNPRHLVRRRGQEARLRCSPMKGHSHVYWYRQLPEEGLKFMVYLQKENIIDESGMPKERFSAEFPKEGPSILRIQQVVRGDSAAYFCASSSGHMNTEAFFGQGTRLTVV.

The chain has TRBV19 and TRBJ1-3, with D possibly matching TRBD1 (5 bases). CDR1 LNHDA and CDR2 SQIVND come from the germline V gene (reference sequence). Deletions cut 3 bases from V and 5 bases from J, with 14 bases between. The CDR3 spans 15 residues. CDR3 sequence: CASSMGGVDRNTIYF. CDR3 DNA sequence: TGTGCCAGTAGTATGGGGGGGGTTGATCGAAACACCATATATTTT.

The chain employs TRBV30 and TRBJ1-1, with 11 bases identical to TRBD1. After removal of 4 bases from V and 11 bases from J, the junction contained 15 bases not matched to a gene. The CDR3 consists of 15 residues. CDR1 is GTSNPN and CDR2 is SVGIG in the germline V gene (reference sequence). CDR3 DNA: TGTGCCTGGATCCCACTCCCCTGGGACAGGGGGGTCGCTTTCTTT. Protein product: CAWIPLPWDRGVAFF.

The chain employs TRBV9 and TRBJ2-1; D not certain. Germline V gives CDR1 SGDLS, CDR2 YYNGEE. The CDR3 runs to 12 residues. The germline V and J ends were trimmed by 0 bases and 9 bases, with 7 bases remaining between them. CDR3 nucleotide sequence: TGTGCCAGCAGCGTAGTTTACGGTGAGCAGTTCTTC. It encodes CASSVVYGEQFF.

The chain joins TRBV7-2 to TRBJ2-3; perhaps TRBD2 as D (5 bases). Trimming shortened V by 1 base and J by 0 bases, and 11 bases separated the two germline ends. This CDR3 is 16 amino acids long. Germline-derived CDR1 and CDR2 are SGHTA and FQGNSA. The CDR3: CASSLGIARSTDTQYF. In DNA form, the CDR3 reads TGTGCCAGCAGCTTAGGGATAGCGAGAAGCACAGATACGCAGTATTTT.

This CDR3 reads CASSLGPPNKAFF. The CDR3 region has the DNA TGTGCCAGCAGCTTAGGGCCCCCGAACAAAGCTTTCTTT. The chain carries TRBV11-2 and TRBJ1-1; D gene unclear. V gave up 1 base and J gave up 9 bases, with 12 bases separating them. Germline CDR1 is SGHAT and CDR2 is FQNNGV. This CDR3 spans 13 amino acids.

The V gene is TRBV18, the J gene TRBJ2-7, with 11 nucleotides matching TRBD1. The CDR3 covers 14 residues. V lost 1 base to trimming and J lost 6 bases; unmatched junction nucleotides: 2. Germline V gene data show CDR1 as KGHSH and CDR2 as LQKENI. CDR3: CASSPRTGGGEQYF. The CDR3 DNA follows: TGTGCCAGCTCACCACGGACAGGGGGCGGCGAGCAGTACTTC. Using reference TRBV18 and TRBJ2-7 for the parts outside the CDR3, the full variable domain is NAGVMQNPRHLVRRRGQEARLRCSPMKGHSHVYWYRQLPEEGLKFMVYLQKENIIDESGMPKERFSAEFPKEGPSILRIQQVVRGDSAAYFCASSPRTGGGEQYFGPGTRLTVT.

The V call is TRBV3-1 (or the pseudogene TRBV3-2), the J call TRBJ2-1; D ambiguous. Trimming removed 6 bases at V and 5 bases at J, with 14 bases between. Germline CDR1 is LGHDT and CDR2 is YNNKEL (reference sequence). The CDR3 is 14 residues long. This CDR3 reads CASRTGVSDNEQFF. The CDR3 nucleotides read TGTGCCAGCAGGACTGGGGTGTCCGACAATGAGCAGTTCTTC.

The rearrangement joins TRBV25-1 to TRBJ2-7; 10 nucleotides align to TRBD2. The germline gives CDR1 MGHDK, CDR2 SYGVNS. The J segment lost 6 bases and the V segment lost 2 bases, leaving 13 bases of the junction unmatched. The CDR3 totals 17 residues. CDR3 residues: CASSEPLAGRGEVEQYF. CDR3 sequence (DNA): TGTGCCAGCAGTGAACCACTAGCGGGACGCGGAGAAGTCGAGCAGTACTTC.